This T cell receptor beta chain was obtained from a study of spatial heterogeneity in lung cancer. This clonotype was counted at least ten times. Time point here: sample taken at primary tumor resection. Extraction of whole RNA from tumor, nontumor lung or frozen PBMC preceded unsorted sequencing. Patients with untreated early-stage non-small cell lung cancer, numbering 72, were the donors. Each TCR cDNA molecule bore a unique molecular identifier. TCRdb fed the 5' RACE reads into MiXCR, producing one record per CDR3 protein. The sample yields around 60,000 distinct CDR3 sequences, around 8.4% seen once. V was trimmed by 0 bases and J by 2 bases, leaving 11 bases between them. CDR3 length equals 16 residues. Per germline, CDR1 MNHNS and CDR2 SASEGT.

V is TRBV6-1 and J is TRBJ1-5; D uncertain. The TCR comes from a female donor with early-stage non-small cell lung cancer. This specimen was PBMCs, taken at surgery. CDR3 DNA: TGTGCCAGCAGTGAAGCCTCCAGCTTGGGCAATCAGCCCCAGCATTTT. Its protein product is CASSEASSLGNQPQHF.